A single sample gave rise to the 7 T cell receptor beta chains below, sequenced in a study of T-cell reconstitution after alpha-beta-depleted transplantation in children. Unique molecular identifiers featured in how the TCRbeta library was prepared. TCRdb recomputed calls from the PCR reads with MiXCR, one row per CDR3 protein. Among roughly 350,000 distinct CDR3 sequences, 10% were seen once, and the ten largest hold around 2.5%. Specimen: PBMCs from the stem cell graft donor, collected from the stem cell graft. The receptors come from a human donor who donated a stem cell graft to a child with acute lymphoblastic leukemia.

The table lists this clonotype with a few counts. This rearrangement joins TRBV6-1 to TRBJ2-2, with D unclear. Germline V gene data show CDR1 as MNHNS and CDR2 as SASEGT. This CDR3 has 14 amino acids. V was clipped by 4 bases and J by 1 base, with 7 bases between them. The CDR3 coding sequence is TGTGCCAGCAGTGCCGGGTGGAACACCGGGGAGCTGTTTTTT. Protein sequence: CASSAGWNTGELFF.

This clonotype was detected only a few times. The genes are TRBV28 and TRBJ2-2; 10 bases align to TRBD2. Germline loops: CDR1 MDHEN, CDR2 SYDVKM. The CDR3 loop spans 21 amino acids. Trimming took 2 bases from V and 0 from J; bases not matched to a gene: 15. CDR3 sequence reads: CASSLGLAGGPPRSNTGELFF. In DNA, the CDR3 is TGTGCCAGCAGTTTAGGGTTAGCGGGAGGCCCCCCCCGCTCGAACACCGGGGAGCTGTTTTTT. The entire variable domain, with the rest obtained from reference TRBV28 and TRBJ2-2, is as follows: DVKVTQSSRYLVKRTGEKVFLECVQDMDHENMFWYRQDPGLGLRLIYFSYDVKMKEKGDIPEGYSVSREKKERFSLILESASTNQTSMYLCASSLGLAGGPPRSNTGELFFGEGSRLTVL.

J is TRBJ2-6 and V is TRBV5-6, with D unresolved. The CDR3 runs to 15 residues. The V and J ends lost 0 bases and 4 bases respectively, with 8 bases between them. Germline CDR1 and CDR2: SGHDT and YYEEEE. Written as DNA, the CDR3 is TGTGCCAGCAGCTTGGGGGCGCCGGGGGCCAACGTCCTGACTTTC. Protein product: CASSLGAPGANVLTF.

The chain carries TRBV24-1 and TRBJ2-3, with a weak D call TRBD1 (5 bases). This CDR3 is 14 amino acids long. V gave up 5 bases and J gave up 4 bases, with 12 bases separating them. The germline V gene encodes CDR1 KGHDR and CDR2 SFDVKD. CDR3 nucleotide sequence: TGTGCCACCAGTGTCAGGCCAGGGTCAGATACGCAGTATTTT. Amino acid sequence: CATSVRPGSDTQYF.

The genes are TRBV20-1 and TRBJ2-1, with 9 bases identical to TRBD2. The CDR3 length is 14 residues. Germline CDR1 reads DFQATT; CDR2 reads SNEGSKA (reference sequence). With 4 bases clipped from V and 5 bases from J, the junction kept 6 bases outside the gene matches. The CDR3: CSATTSGANNEQFF. CDR3 coding DNA: TGCAGTGCTACGACTAGCGGAGCTAACAATGAGCAGTTCTTC.

The chain couples TRBV6-5 to TRBJ2-3, with 11 positions matching TRBD2. The J segment lost 1 base and the V segment lost 0 bases, leaving 6 bases of the junction unmatched. The length of the CDR3 is 18 residues. Germline CDR1 and CDR2: MNHEY and SVGAGI. The CDR3 here is CASSYSPGLAARTDTQYF. The CDR3 region has the DNA TGTGCCAGCAGTTACTCCCCGGGACTAGCGGCCCGCACAGATACGCAGTATTTT.

In regard to this clonotype: The germline gene is not matched at one end of the junction; a read error may be the cause. The chain combines TRBV20-1 with TRBJ2-7; 9 bases are a match to TRBD2. Germline V gene data show CDR1 as DFQATT and CDR2 as SNEGSKA (reference sequence). The CDR3 has 17 amino acids. The CDR3 loop reads CSARGPPWREGSHEQYF. Here the CDR3 DNA reads TGCAGTGCTAGAGGACCGCCTTGGCGGGAGGGCTCCCACGAGCAGTACTTC.